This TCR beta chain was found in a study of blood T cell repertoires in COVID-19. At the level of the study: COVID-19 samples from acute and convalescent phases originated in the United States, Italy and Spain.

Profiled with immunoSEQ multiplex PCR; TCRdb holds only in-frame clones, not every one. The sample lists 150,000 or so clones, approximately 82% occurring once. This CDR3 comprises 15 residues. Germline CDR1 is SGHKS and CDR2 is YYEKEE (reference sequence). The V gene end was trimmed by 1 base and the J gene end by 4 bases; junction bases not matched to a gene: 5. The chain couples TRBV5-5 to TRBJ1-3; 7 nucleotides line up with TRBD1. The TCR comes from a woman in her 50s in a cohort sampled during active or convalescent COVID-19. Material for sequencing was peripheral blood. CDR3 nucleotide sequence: TGTGCCAGCAGCTTGATCGACAGGGAGGGAAACACCATATATTTT. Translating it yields CASSLIDREGNTIYF.